This T cell receptor beta chain was retrieved from a study of T cell changes during pregnancy in multiple sclerosis. The method was immunoSEQ multiplex PCR; TCRdb's version includes in-frame clones alone and lacks a portion of them. The table has over 70,000 clones, approximately 92% seen once. The receptor's source is a female donor in good health, enrolled as a control in a pregnancy study. This specimen consisted of peripheral blood, obtained in the third trimester of pregnancy.

CDR3 sequence: CASSKLPGVLSNQPQHF. Written as DNA, the CDR3 is TGTGCCAGCAGCAAACTCCCGGGGGTTTTAAGCAATCAGCCCCAGCATTTT. The genes are TRBV21-1 and TRBJ1-5. TRBV21-1 is flagged as a pseudogene. The CDR3 is made up of 17 amino acids.